The clone carrying this T cell receptor (beta chain) was seen repeatedly, ten times or more. A single record per CDR3 protein comes from TCRdb applying MiXCR to the 5' RACE reads. The sample lists around 300,000 distinct CDR3 sequences, approximately 4% occurring once. The sample is drawn from a study of T cells after yellow fever vaccination. Germline CDR1 LGHNA, CDR2 YSLEER. The J segment lost 6 bases and the V segment lost 3 bases, leaving 13 bases of the junction unmatched. The CDR3 loop spans 16 amino acids. The sequenced sample was PBMCs, obtained 15 days after the yellow fever booster vaccination. The receptor was isolated from a young man who received the YFV17D yellow fever vaccine. The rearrangement joins TRBV4-3 to TRBJ1-1; 7 nucleotides line up with TRBD1. The CDR3 DNA sequence: TGCGCCAGCAGCCATGACTGGACAGGCGGGATCCCTGAAGCTTTCTTT. Translating it yields CASSHDWTGGIPEAFF.